This T cell receptor beta chain was sequenced for a study of cytomegalovirus exposure and HLA in healthy donors. The study's findings and limits: Later, TCR association rates were found to vary by HLA locus, highest for DRB1 and lowest for HLA-C. The only immune exposure information that was available was CMV serostatus. The authors excluded some V segments, including TRBV6-2 and TRBV6-3, as indistinguishable.

Comment on this clone: The antigen remains undetermined.

PCR amplification relied on 60 Vbeta primers (plus 13 Jbeta primers). Using immunoSEQ multiplex PCR, the repertoire was profiled, and TCRdb retains in-frame clones only, with some absent. The sample includes around 150,000 clones, around 85% of them seen just once. CDR1 is SGHTA and CDR2 is FQGTGA in the germline V gene. The CDR3 has 15 amino acids. V was clipped by 5 bases and J by 3 bases, with 16 bases between them. V is TRBV7-3 and J is TRBJ1-2; TRBD1 is a possible D gene (6 bases). The source material was PBMCs. This receptor was taken from a man aged 40-50 years in good health and CMV-seropositive. The CDR3 protein is CASSPLGGADYGYTF. The CDR3 DNA sequence: TGTGCCAGCAGCCCCCTCGGGGGGGCTGACTATGGCTACACCTTC. The full variable domain, its missing parts supplied by reference TRBV7-3 and TRBJ1-2, is GAGVSQTPSNKVTEKGKYVELRCDPISGHTALYWYRQSLGQGPEFLIYFQGTGAADDSGLPNDRFFAVRPEGSVSTLKIQRTERGDSAVYLCASSPLGGADYGYTFGSGTRLTVV.